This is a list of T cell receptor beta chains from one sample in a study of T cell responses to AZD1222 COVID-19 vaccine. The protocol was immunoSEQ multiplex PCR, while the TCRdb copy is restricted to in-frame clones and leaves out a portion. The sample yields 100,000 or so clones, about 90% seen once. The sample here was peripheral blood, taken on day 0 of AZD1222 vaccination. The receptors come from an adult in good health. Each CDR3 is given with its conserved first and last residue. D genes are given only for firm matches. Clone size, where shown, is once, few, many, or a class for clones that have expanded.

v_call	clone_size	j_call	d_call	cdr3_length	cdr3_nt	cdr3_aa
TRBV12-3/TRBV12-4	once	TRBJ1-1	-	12	TGTGCCAGCAGTTCAGATTACACTGAAGCTTTCTTT	CASSSDYTEAFF
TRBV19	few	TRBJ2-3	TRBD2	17	TGTGCCAGTAGTCTAGGCTCCGGGACTAGCGGAGCAGATACGCAGTATTTT	CASSLGSGTSGADTQYF
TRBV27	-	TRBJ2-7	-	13	TGTGCCAGCAGTTTCAGGGAAGGATACGAGCAGTACTTC	CASSFREGYEQYF
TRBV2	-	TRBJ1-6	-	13	TGTGCCAGCAGACCTAGCGATAATTCACCCCTCCACTTT	CASRPSDNSPLHF
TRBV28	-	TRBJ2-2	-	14	TGTGCCAGCAGTTATACCACGGTCACCGGGGAGCTGTTTTTT	CASSYTTVTGELFF
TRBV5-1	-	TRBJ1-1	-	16	TGCGCCAGCAGCTTGGGCCCGTCGGGGTCAAACACTGAAGCTTTCTTT	CASSLGPSGSNTEAFF
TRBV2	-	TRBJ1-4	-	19	TGTGCCAGCAGGGCGGCGGGTGGGACGACGAGTTCAACTAATGAAAAACTGTTTTTT	CASRAAGGTTSSTNEKLFF
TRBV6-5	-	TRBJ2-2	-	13	TGTGCCAGCATTCAGGAAACCACCGGGGAGCTGTTTTTT	CASIQETTGELFF
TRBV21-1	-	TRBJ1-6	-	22	TGTGCCAGCAGCGGAAATCGGGGGTTGGGACAGGGGGATAGGTCCTATAATTCACCCCTCCACTTT	CASSGNRGLGQGDRSYNSPLHF
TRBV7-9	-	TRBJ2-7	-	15	TGTGCCAGCAGCTTAGCCCCAGGGCTATGGTACGAGCAGTACTTC	CASSLAPGLWYEQYF
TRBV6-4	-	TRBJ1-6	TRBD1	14	TGTGCCAGCAGTGAACAGGGGCGAGGTTCACCCCTCCACTTT	CASSEQGRGSPLHF
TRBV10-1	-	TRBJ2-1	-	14	TGCGCCAGCAGTGAGTCAGCGATGGCCAATGAGCAGTTCTTC	CASSESAMANEQFF
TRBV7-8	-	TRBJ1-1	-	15	TGTGCCAGCAGCTTAGCAAACAGGGTAAACACTGAAGCTTTCTTT	CASSLANRVNTEAFF
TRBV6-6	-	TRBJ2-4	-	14	TGTGCCAGCAGCCCACCCGGGGCCAAAAACATTCAGTACTTC	CASSPPGAKNIQYF